The rows below give T cell receptor beta chains drawn from one sample of a study of cytomegalovirus exposure and HLA in healthy donors. The repertoire was sequenced with immunoSEQ multiplex PCR; TCRdb's copy has only in-frame clones and lacks some. The record lists under 130,000 clones, of which the ten most abundant hold around 3.2%. Sequenced: PBMCs. These receptors all stem from a man aged 35 to 55 in good health and CMV-seronegative. Each CDR3 is given with its conserved first and last residue. The order of the fields is CDR3 DNA, CDR3 protein, V gene, D gene, J gene. The D gene is left open where the match is weak.

DNA: TGTGCCAGCAGCCCTCTAGCAGGGGGCTACTTTAGCGGGAGGGCAGATACGCAGTATTTT; CDR3: CASSPLAGGYFSGRADTQYF; V: TRBV27; D: TRBD2; J: TRBJ2-3
DNA: TGTGCCAGCAGCTTACGGGACTCTATAAACATTCAGTACTTC; CDR3: CASSLRDSINIQYF; V: TRBV9; D: .; J: TRBJ2-4
DNA: TGCGCCAGCAGCTTGGTCGGGGGAAGCTCCTACAATGAGCAGTTCTTC; CDR3: CASSLVGGSSYNEQFF; V: TRBV5-1; D: .; J: TRBJ2-1
DNA: TGTGCCAGCAGCCACGGACTAAGTAACACTGAAGCTTTCTTT; CDR3: CASSHGLSNTEAFF; V: TRBV6-1; D: .; J: TRBJ1-1
DNA: TGTGCCAGCAGCGTAGGTGGGAGTGGGAACACTGAAGCTTTCTTT; CDR3: CASSVGGSGNTEAFF; V: TRBV9; D: .; J: TRBJ1-1
DNA: TGTGCCAGCAGTTTGGACTGGAACTATGGCTACACCTTC; CDR3: CASSLDWNYGYTF; V: TRBV28; D: .; J: TRBJ1-2
DNA: TGCGCCAGCAGCGGCCTTCGAAACGAGCGGGAGGGGGATTCCAATGAGCAGTTCTTC; CDR3: CASSGLRNEREGDSNEQFF; V: TRBV23-1; D: TRBD2; J: TRBJ2-1
DNA: TGTGCCACCAGCAGAGATAGACAGGGGGTAGAGACCCAGTACTTC; CDR3: CATSRDRQGVETQYF; V: TRBV15; D: TRBD1; J: TRBJ2-5
DNA: TGTGCCAGCAGCTTAGATCTGGGGGCTAATTCATCACCCCTCCACTTT; CDR3: CASSLDLGANSSPLHF; V: TRBV11-2; D: .; J: TRBJ1-6
DNA: TGTGCCAGCTCACCACCGGGCCCGAACACCGGGGAGCTGTTTTTT; CDR3: CASSPPGPNTGELFF; V: TRBV18; D: .; J: TRBJ2-2
DNA: TGTGCCAGCAGCTTGGGGGTCGGGGGGCTGTTAGCCAAAAACATTCAGTACTTC; CDR3: CASSLGVGGLLAKNIQYF; V: TRBV7-2; D: .; J: TRBJ2-4
DNA: TGTGCCAGTAGTATACAGGGAGGGATCACAGATACGCAGTATTTT; CDR3: CASSIQGGITDTQYF; V: TRBV19; D: TRBD2; J: TRBJ2-3
DNA: TGTGCCAGCAGCTTAGATTTGGGGGCTAGCGGGAGTTATTTT; CDR3: CASSLDLGASGSYF; V: TRBV7-6; D: TRBD2; J: TRBJ2-3
DNA: TGTGCCAGCAGCCAAGCCGAACAGCACAATGAGCAGTTCTTC; CDR3: CASSQAEQHNEQFF; V: TRBV4-2; D: .; J: TRBJ2-1
DNA: TGTGCCAGCAGCTTATTGGGGGGACAGGGTTTCGTAGCTTTCTTT; CDR3: CASSLLGGQGFVAFF; V: TRBV7-9; D: TRBD1; J: TRBJ1-1
DNA: TGTGCCAGCAGCTTGACATACACAGATACGCAGTATTTT; CDR3: CASSLTYTDTQYF; V: TRBV5-4; D: .; J: TRBJ2-3
DNA: TGTGCCAGCAGCTCTTATAGCGGGGGAGACACAGATACGCAGTATTTT; CDR3: CASSSYSGGDTDTQYF; V: TRBV7-9; D: TRBD2; J: TRBJ2-3
DNA: TGTGCCAGCAGTGAATTGAATAGCGGGGCGGGGGCCCAGTACTTC; CDR3: CASSELNSGAGAQYF; V: TRBV6-1; D: TRBD2; J: TRBJ2-5
DNA: TGCGCCAGCAGCCAAGACCACGCGGACAGGGCAGCTTTCTTT; CDR3: CASSQDHADRAAFF; V: TRBV4-1; D: TRBD1; J: TRBJ1-1
DNA: TGTGCCAGCAGACCGGACAGGGGGCTAAACAATGAGCAGTTCTTC; CDR3: CASRPDRGLNNEQFF; V: TRBV14; D: TRBD1; J: TRBJ2-1
DNA: TGTGCCAGCAGTTGGTCTAGAAATGAGCAGTTCTTC; CDR3: CASSWSRNEQFF; V: TRBV27; D: .; J: TRBJ2-1
DNA: TGTGCCAGCAGTTCGCAGGGGCGGCAAAAAGAAGCTTTCTTT; CDR3: CASSSQGRQKEAFF; V: TRBV6-6; D: .; J: TRBJ1-1
DNA: TGTGCCAGCCAAGGACTCCACTCTAGCACAGATACGCAGTATTTT; CDR3: CASQGLHSSTDTQYF; V: TRBV11-2; D: .; J: TRBJ2-3
DNA: TGTGCCAGCAGCTCTCCGGGACAGGGTGAGACCCAGTACTTC; CDR3: CASSSPGQGETQYF; V: TRBV11-3; D: TRBD1; J: TRBJ2-5
DNA: TGTGCCAGCAGTAAGGGGAGGGGTGGCAATCAGCCCCAGCATTTT; CDR3: CASSKGRGGNQPQHF; V: TRBV27; D: .; J: TRBJ1-5
DNA: TGTGCCAGCAGTCTGCGGGAGAGAGGCCAAGAGACCCAGTACTTC; CDR3: CASSLRERGQETQYF; V: TRBV6-5; D: TRBD2; J: TRBJ2-5
DNA: TGTGCCAGCAGCTCCCGACTAGCGGGCTCTGAGACCCAGTACTTC; CDR3: CASSSRLAGSETQYF; V: TRBV7-2; D: TRBD2; J: TRBJ2-5
DNA: TGCGCCAGCAGCCAAGGGACAGGGGGCAATGGGGCCAACGTCCTGACTTTC; CDR3: CASSQGTGGNGANVLTF; V: TRBV4-3; D: TRBD1; J: TRBJ2-6
DNA: TGTGCCAGCAGTGAAAGTGGGCGGGCTAGCAATCAGCCCCAGCATTTT; CDR3: CASSESGRASNQPQHF; V: TRBV2; D: .; J: TRBJ1-5
DNA: TGCGCCAGCAGCCTATACACTCAGGGACAGGGTTACACTGAAGCTTTCTTT; CDR3: CASSLYTQGQGYTEAFF; V: TRBV5-1; D: TRBD1; J: TRBJ1-1